This TCR beta chain was captured in a study of T cells in narcolepsy. Study-wide results and caveats: Autoreactive HCRT-specific and TRIB2-specific clonotypes were marked in same-patient CSF-versus-blood CD4+ comparisons.

With respect to this clone: Its antigen is not identified.

Trimming pared 4 bases from V and 4 bases from J, leaving 16 bases between. Looked up from germline, CDR1 is MNHEY and CDR2 is SVGAGI. The CDR3 totals 15 residues. TCRdb's copy holds only in-frame clones and misses some; the assay was immunoSEQ multiplex PCR. Of about 25,000 clones listed, just under 85% are singletons. The rearrangement uses TRBV6-5 and TRBJ2-5; the D is unclear. Sequencing was done on a sample of CD45RA- memory CD4+ T cells from PBMCs. This receptor was obtained from a human donor with narcolepsy. In DNA, the CDR3 is TGTGCCAGCAGTTCCCGGTATCACCCTTTAGAGACCCAGTACTTC. It encodes CASSSRYHPLETQYF.